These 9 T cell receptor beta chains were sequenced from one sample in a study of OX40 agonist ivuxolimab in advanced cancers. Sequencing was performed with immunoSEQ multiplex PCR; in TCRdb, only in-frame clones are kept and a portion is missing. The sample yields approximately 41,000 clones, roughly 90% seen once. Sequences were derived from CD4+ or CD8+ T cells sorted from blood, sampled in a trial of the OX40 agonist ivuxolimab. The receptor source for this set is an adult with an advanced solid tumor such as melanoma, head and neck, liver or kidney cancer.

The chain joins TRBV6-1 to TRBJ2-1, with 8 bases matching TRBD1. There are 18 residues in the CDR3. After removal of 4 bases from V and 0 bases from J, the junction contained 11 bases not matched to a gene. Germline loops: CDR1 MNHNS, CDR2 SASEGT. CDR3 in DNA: TGTGCCAGCAGTGTTGACAGGGGCGAGGGGAGCTCCTACAATGAGCAGTTCTTC. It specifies CASSVDRGEGSSYNEQFF.

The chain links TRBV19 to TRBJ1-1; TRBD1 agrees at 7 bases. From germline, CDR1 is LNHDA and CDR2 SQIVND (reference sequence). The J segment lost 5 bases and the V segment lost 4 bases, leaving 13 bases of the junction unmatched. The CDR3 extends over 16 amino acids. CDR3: CASSTFDRAGLTEAFF. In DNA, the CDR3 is TGTGCCAGTAGTACGTTCGACAGGGCGGGTTTGACTGAAGCTTTCTTT.

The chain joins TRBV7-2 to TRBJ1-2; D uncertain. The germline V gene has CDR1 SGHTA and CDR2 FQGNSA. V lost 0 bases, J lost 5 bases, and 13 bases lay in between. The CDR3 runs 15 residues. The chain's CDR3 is CASSLANDRSYGYTF. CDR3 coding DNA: TGTGCCAGCAGCTTAGCTAACGATAGGAGTTATGGCTACACCTTC.

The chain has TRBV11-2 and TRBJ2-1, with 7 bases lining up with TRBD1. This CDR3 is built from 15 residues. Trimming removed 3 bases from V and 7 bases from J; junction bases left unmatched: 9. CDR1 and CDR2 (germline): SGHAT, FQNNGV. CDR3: CASSFRIDRVNEQFF. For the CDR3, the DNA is TGTGCCAGCAGCTTTCGTATTGACAGGGTAAATGAGCAGTTCTTC.

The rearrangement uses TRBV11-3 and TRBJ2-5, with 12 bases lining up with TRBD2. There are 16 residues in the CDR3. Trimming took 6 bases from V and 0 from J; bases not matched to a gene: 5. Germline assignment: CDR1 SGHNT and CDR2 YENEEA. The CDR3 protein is CASRTGLAGNQETQYF. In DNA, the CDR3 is TGTGCCAGCAGGACTGGACTAGCGGGAAACCAAGAGACCCAGTACTTC.

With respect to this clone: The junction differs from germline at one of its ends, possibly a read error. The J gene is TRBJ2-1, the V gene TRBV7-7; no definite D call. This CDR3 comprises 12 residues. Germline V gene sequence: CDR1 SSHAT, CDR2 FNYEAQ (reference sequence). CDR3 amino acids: CASSLDGNEQFF. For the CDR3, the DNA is TGTGCTAGCAGCTTAGATGGGAATGAGCAGTTCTTC.

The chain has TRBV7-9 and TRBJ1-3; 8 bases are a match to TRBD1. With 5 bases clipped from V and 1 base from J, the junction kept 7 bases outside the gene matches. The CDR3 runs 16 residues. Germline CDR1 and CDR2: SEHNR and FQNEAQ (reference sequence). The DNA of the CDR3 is TGTGCCAGCAGCCTTACACAGGGGGTATCTGGAAACACCATATATTTT. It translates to CASSLTQGVSGNTIYF.

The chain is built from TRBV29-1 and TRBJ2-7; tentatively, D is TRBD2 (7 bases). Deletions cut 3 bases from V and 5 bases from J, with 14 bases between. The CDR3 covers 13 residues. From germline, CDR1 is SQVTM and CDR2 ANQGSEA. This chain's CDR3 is CSVDRGADNEQYF. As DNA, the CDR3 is TGCAGCGTTGACCGGGGGGCCGATAACGAGCAGTACTTC.

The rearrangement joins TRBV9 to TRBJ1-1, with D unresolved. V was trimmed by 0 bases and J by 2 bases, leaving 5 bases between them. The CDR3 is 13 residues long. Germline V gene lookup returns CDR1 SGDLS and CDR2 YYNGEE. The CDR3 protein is CASSVALNTEAFF. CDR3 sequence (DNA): TGTGCCAGCAGCGTAGCCCTAAACACTGAAGCTTTCTTT.